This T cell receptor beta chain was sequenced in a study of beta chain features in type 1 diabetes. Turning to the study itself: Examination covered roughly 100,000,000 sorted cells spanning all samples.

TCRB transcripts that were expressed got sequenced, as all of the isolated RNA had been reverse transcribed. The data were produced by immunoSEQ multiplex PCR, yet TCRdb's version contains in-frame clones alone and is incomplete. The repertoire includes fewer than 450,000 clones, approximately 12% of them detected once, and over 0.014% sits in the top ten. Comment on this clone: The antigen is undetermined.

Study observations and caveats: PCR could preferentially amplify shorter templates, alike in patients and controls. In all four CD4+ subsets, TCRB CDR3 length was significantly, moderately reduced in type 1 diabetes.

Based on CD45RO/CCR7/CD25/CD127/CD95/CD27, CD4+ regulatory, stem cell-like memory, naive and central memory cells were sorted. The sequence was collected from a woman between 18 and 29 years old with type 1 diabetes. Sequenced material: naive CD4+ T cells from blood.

CDR3 in amino acids: CAIREDSYQETQYF. CDR3 DNA: TGTGCCATCAGGGAAGACTCGTACCAAGAGACCCAGTACTTC. The J gene is TRBJ2-5, the V gene TRBV10-3; no definite D call. Per the germline V gene, CDR1 is ENHRY and CDR2 is SYGVKD. Deletions cut 6 bases from V and 0 bases from J, with 11 bases between. This CDR3 comprises 14 residues.